These T cell receptor beta chains were read from a single sample in a study of cytomegalovirus exposure and HLA in healthy donors. Produced via immunoSEQ multiplex PCR; TCRdb's table is partial and in-frame only. This table holds roughly 180,000 clones, roughly 80% found once. Sequencing was performed on PBMCs. These receptors were collected from a woman aged 40-49 years in good health and CMV-seropositive. CDR3s include the opening cysteine and the closing phenylalanine or tryptophan. Each record gives: V gene, D gene, clone size, J gene, CDR3 protein, CDR3 DNA. D genes are given only for firm matches. Size tells how often a clone was seen (once, few, many) or the class of an expanded clone, and some rows leave it out.

v_gene: TRBV5-1
d_gene: NA
abundance: NA
j_gene: TRBJ2-1
CDR3aa: CASSLGAAGNEQFF
CDR3nt: TGCGCCAGCAGCTTAGGGGCGGCGGGGAATGAGCAGTTCTTC

v_gene: TRBV19
d_gene: NA
abundance: once
j_gene: TRBJ1-1
CDR3aa: CASRQHTEAFF
CDR3nt: TGTGCCAGTAGACAACACACTGAAGCTTTCTTT

v_gene: TRBV19
d_gene: NA
abundance: few
j_gene: TRBJ1-2
CDR3aa: CASSIVGGNYGYTF
CDR3nt: TGTGCCAGTAGTATAGTGGGAGGGAACTATGGCTACACCTTC

v_gene: TRBV11-2
d_gene: TRBD2
abundance: few
j_gene: TRBJ2-2
CDR3aa: CASSPRWEGRRGELFF
CDR3nt: TGTGCCAGCAGCCCAAGATGGGAGGGGAGACGCGGGGAGCTGTTTTTT

v_gene: TRBV4-3
d_gene: NA
abundance: few
j_gene: TRBJ1-6
CDR3aa: CASSQQRAASPLHF
CDR3nt: TGCGCCAGCAGCCAACAGAGGGCCGCTTCACCCCTCCACTTT

v_gene: TRBV6-1
d_gene: NA
abundance: few
j_gene: TRBJ1-1
CDR3aa: CASSEGGGNTEAFF
CDR3nt: TGTGCCAGCAGTGAGGGGGGAGGGAACACTGAAGCTTTCTTT

v_gene: TRBV29-1
d_gene: NA
abundance: NA
j_gene: TRBJ1-2
CDR3aa: CSSRGDYGYTF
CDR3nt: TGCAGTTCCAGGGGCGACTATGGCTACACCTTC

v_gene: TRBV27
d_gene: NA
abundance: NA
j_gene: TRBJ1-5
CDR3aa: CASSDHPNRKNQPQHF
CDR3nt: TGTGCCAGCAGTGACCACCCGAACAGAAAAAATCAGCCCCAGCATTTT

v_gene: TRBV18
d_gene: NA
abundance: NA
j_gene: TRBJ1-2
CDR3aa: CASSQNTGNGYTF
CDR3nt: TGTGCCAGCTCACAAAATACAGGGAATGGCTACACCTTC

v_gene: TRBV11-2
d_gene: TRBD1
abundance: NA
j_gene: TRBJ2-2
CDR3aa: CASSYRGTGELFF
CDR3nt: TGTGCCAGCAGCTACAGGGGGACCGGGGAGCTGTTTTTT

v_gene: TRBV6-6
d_gene: TRBD2
abundance: NA
j_gene: TRBJ2-1
CDR3aa: CASRTSGDSYNEQFF
CDR3nt: TGTGCCAGCAGAACTAGCGGGGACTCCTACAATGAGCAGTTCTTC

v_gene: TRBV9
d_gene: NA
abundance: NA
j_gene: TRBJ2-2
CDR3aa: CASSVGTLTGELFF
CDR3nt: TGTGCCAGCAGCGTAGGGACACTGACCGGGGAGCTGTTTTTT

v_gene: TRBV6-1
d_gene: NA
abundance: NA
j_gene: TRBJ1-3
CDR3aa: CASSGRLSSGNTIYF
CDR3nt: TGTGCCAGCAGTGGCCGACTGAGCTCTGGAAACACCATATATTTT

v_gene: TRBV5-8
d_gene: NA
abundance: NA
j_gene: TRBJ1-2
CDR3aa: CASSFDSNYGYTF
CDR3nt: TGTGCCAGCAGCTTCGACAGCAACTATGGCTACACCTTC

v_gene: TRBV28
d_gene: NA
abundance: NA
j_gene: TRBJ2-7
CDR3aa: CASREKYEQYF
CDR3nt: TGTGCCAGCAGGGAGAAGTACGAGCAGTACTTC

v_gene: TRBV5-1
d_gene: NA
abundance: NA
j_gene: TRBJ2-7
CDR3aa: CASSLDTIPYEQYF
CDR3nt: TGCGCCAGCAGCTTGGACACGATTCCCTACGAGCAGTACTTC

v_gene: TRBV23-1
d_gene: NA
abundance: NA
j_gene: TRBJ2-4
CDR3aa: CANEGVGKNIQYF
CDR3nt: TGCGCCAACGAGGGGGTTGGCAAAAACATTCAGTACTTC

v_gene: TRBV11-2
d_gene: TRBD1
abundance: NA
j_gene: TRBJ2-3
CDR3aa: CASSLWQGASTDTQYF
CDR3nt: TGTGCCAGCAGCTTATGGCAGGGGGCTAGCACAGATACGCAGTATTTT

v_gene: TRBV5-4
d_gene: NA
abundance: NA
j_gene: TRBJ2-5
CDR3aa: CASSLDPDQETQYF
CDR3nt: TGTGCCAGCAGCTTGGATCCGGACCAAGAGACCCAGTACTTC

v_gene: TRBV21-1
d_gene: NA
abundance: NA
j_gene: TRBJ1-1
CDR3aa: CASSKGTGESTEAFF
CDR3nt: TGTGCCAGCAGCAAGGGGACAGGGGAGAGCACTGAAGCTTTCTTT

v_gene: TRBV11-2
d_gene: NA
abundance: NA
j_gene: TRBJ1-2
CDR3aa: CASSLVVPPNYGYTF
CDR3nt: TGTGCCAGCAGCTTAGTAGTCCCTCCGAACTATGGCTACACCTTC

v_gene: TRBV4-2
d_gene: NA
abundance: NA
j_gene: TRBJ1-4
CDR3aa: CASSQVQISGEKLFF
CDR3nt: TGTGCCAGCAGCCAAGTCCAGATCAGCGGTGAAAAACTGTTTTTT

v_gene: TRBV28
d_gene: TRBD2
abundance: few
j_gene: TRBJ2-4
CDR3aa: CASTQVGGTAKNIQYF
CDR3nt: TGTGCCAGCACCCAAGTGGGGGGGACAGCCAAAAACATTCAGTACTTC

v_gene: TRBV4-2
d_gene: NA
abundance: NA
j_gene: TRBJ1-5
CDR3aa: CASSQDLAVRANQPQHF
CDR3nt: TGTGCCAGCAGCCAAGATTTAGCCGTGAGAGCGAATCAGCCCCAGCATTTT

v_gene: TRBV2
d_gene: TRBD1
abundance: NA
j_gene: TRBJ2-3
CDR3aa: CASRETGAYTDTQYF
CDR3nt: TGTGCCAGCAGGGAGACAGGGGCGTACACAGATACGCAGTATTTT

v_gene: TRBV9
d_gene: TRBD1
abundance: NA
j_gene: TRBJ2-3
CDR3aa: CASSVTPGQGVTDTQYF
CDR3nt: TGTGCCAGCAGCGTCACCCCGGGACAGGGGGTCACAGATACGCAGTATTTT

v_gene: TRBV2
d_gene: NA
abundance: NA
j_gene: TRBJ1-5
CDR3aa: CASSETVGGQPQHF
CDR3nt: TGTGCCAGCAGTGAAACAGTGGGAGGGCAGCCCCAGCATTTT

v_gene: TRBV18
d_gene: NA
abundance: NA
j_gene: TRBJ1-1
CDR3aa: CASSHEDWNTEAFF
CDR3nt: TGTGCCAGCTCACACGAAGACTGGAACACTGAAGCTTTCTTT

v_gene: TRBV7-9
d_gene: NA
abundance: NA
j_gene: TRBJ1-1
CDR3aa: CASTGGVNTEAFF
CDR3nt: TGTGCCAGCACCGGGGGTGTCAACACTGAAGCTTTCTTT

v_gene: TRBV4-1
d_gene: TRBD2
abundance: few
j_gene: TRBJ2-7
CDR3aa: CASSQEGTSGKYEQYF
CDR3nt: TGCGCCAGCAGCCAAGAGGGGACTAGCGGGAAATACGAGCAGTACTTC

v_gene: TRBV2
d_gene: TRBD1
abundance: NA
j_gene: TRBJ2-1
CDR3aa: CASRGQGINEQFF
CDR3nt: TGTGCCAGCAGAGGACAGGGGATCAATGAGCAGTTCTTC

v_gene: TRBV6-5
d_gene: NA
abundance: NA
j_gene: TRBJ1-1
CDR3aa: CASSEWAGDFF
CDR3nt: TGTGCCAGCAGTGAATGGGCCGGGGATTTCTTT

v_gene: TRBV19
d_gene: TRBD2
abundance: NA
j_gene: TRBJ2-3
CDR3aa: CASSIRSSGRVDTQYF
CDR3nt: TGTGCCAGTAGTATAAGGTCTAGCGGGAGGGTTGATACGCAGTATTTT

v_gene: TRBV19
d_gene: NA
abundance: few
j_gene: TRBJ2-7
CDR3aa: CASSIKRERGYEQYF
CDR3nt: TGTGCCAGTAGTATAAAAAGAGAGAGAGGGTACGAGCAGTACTTC

v_gene: TRBV27
d_gene: NA
abundance: once
j_gene: TRBJ1-1
CDR3aa: CASSPTPRLNTEAFF
CDR3nt: TGTGCCAGCAGTCCCACCCCGCGGCTGAACACTGAAGCTTTCTTT

v_gene: TRBV29-1
d_gene: NA
abundance: NA
j_gene: TRBJ1-1
CDR3aa: CSIGLSVNTEAFF
CDR3nt: TGCAGCATTGGCCTCTCAGTTAACACTGAAGCTTTCTTT

v_gene: TRBV6-5
d_gene: NA
abundance: NA
j_gene: TRBJ1-5
CDR3aa: CATSRQAYSNQPQHF
CDR3nt: TGTGCCACCTCTAGACAGGCCTATAGCAATCAGCCCCAGCATTTT

v_gene: TRBV7-9
d_gene: TRBD2
abundance: NA
j_gene: TRBJ2-7
CDR3aa: CATASGSGRGEQYF
CDR3nt: TGTGCCACTGCATCGGGTAGCGGGAGAGGGGAGCAGTACTTC

v_gene: TRBV27
d_gene: NA
abundance: NA
j_gene: TRBJ2-1
CDR3aa: CASWGLPNEQFF
CDR3nt: TGTGCCAGCTGGGGCCTACCGAATGAGCAGTTCTTC